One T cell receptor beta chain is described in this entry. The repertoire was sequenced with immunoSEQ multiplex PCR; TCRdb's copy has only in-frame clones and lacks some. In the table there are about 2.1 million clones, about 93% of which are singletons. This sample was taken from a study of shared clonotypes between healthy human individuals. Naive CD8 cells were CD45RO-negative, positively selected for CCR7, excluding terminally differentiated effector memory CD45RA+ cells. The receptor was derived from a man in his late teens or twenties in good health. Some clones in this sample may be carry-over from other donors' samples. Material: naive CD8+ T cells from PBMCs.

In DNA, the CDR3 is TGCGCCAGCAGCCAGTACCTGGGGGTAGCGGCAGATACGCAGTATTTT. Amino acids: CASSQYLGVAADTQYF. The chain is built from TRBV4-1 and TRBJ2-3; tentatively, D is TRBD2 (6 bases). The CDR3 covers 16 residues. In germline, CDR1 is MGHRA, CDR2 YSYEKL. Trimming left V 3 bases short and J 4 bases short, with 17 bases between.